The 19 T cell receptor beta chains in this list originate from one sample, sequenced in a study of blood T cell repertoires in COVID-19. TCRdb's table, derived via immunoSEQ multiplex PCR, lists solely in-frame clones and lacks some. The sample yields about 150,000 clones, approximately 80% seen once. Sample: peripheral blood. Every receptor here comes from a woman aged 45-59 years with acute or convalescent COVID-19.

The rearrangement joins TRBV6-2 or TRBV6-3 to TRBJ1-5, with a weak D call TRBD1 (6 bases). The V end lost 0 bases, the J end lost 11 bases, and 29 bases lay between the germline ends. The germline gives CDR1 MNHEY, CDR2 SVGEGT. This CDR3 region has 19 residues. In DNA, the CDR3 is TGTGCCAGCAGTTACTCGACGACACAGGGTTCAAACCCCCTTCAAGCCCAGCATTTT. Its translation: CASSYSTTQGSNPLQAQHF.

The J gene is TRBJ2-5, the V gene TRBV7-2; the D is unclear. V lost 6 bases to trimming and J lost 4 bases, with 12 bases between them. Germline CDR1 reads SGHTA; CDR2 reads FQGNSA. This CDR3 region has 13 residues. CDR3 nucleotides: TGTGCCAGCAGTTTTGGGTCAGGAGAGACCCAGTACTTC. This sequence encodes CASSFGSGETQYF.

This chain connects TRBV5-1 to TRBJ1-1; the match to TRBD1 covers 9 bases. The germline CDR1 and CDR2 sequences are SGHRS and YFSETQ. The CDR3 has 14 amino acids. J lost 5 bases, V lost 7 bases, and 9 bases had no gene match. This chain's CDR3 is CASVKTGGGTEAFF. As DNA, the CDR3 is TGCGCCAGCGTAAAGACAGGGGGAGGGACTGAAGCTTTCTTT.

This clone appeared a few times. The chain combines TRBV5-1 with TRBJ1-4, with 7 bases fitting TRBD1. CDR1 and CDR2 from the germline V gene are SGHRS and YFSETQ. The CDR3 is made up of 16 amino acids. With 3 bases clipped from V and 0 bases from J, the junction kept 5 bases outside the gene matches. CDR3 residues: CASSWTGTATNEKLFF. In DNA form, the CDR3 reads TGCGCCAGCAGCTGGACAGGAACAGCAACTAATGAAAAACTGTTTTTT. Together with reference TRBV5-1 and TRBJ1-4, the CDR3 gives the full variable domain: KAGVTQTPRYLIKTRGQQVTLSCSPISGHRSVSWYQQTPGQGLQFLFEYFSETQRNKGNFPGRFSGRQFSNSRSEMNVSTLELGDSALYLCASSWTGTATNEKLFFGSGTQLSVL.

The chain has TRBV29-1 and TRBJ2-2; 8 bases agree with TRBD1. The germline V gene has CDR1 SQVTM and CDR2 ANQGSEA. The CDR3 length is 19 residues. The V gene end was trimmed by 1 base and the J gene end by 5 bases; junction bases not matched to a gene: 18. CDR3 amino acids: CSVEGTGPFSWGKTGELFF. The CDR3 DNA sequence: TGCAGCGTTGAAGGGACAGGGCCATTTTCGTGGGGGAAAACCGGGGAGCTGTTTTTT.

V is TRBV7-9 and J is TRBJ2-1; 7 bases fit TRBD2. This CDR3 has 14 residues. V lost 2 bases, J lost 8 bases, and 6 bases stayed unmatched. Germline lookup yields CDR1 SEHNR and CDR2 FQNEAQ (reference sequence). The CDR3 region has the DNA TGTGCCAGCAGCTTATCCCTCCTAGCGGATGAGCAGTTCTTC. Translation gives CASSLSLLADEQFF.

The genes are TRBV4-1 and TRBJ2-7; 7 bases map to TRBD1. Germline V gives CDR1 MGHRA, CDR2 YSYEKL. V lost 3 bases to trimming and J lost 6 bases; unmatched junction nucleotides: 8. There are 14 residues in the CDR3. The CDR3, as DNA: TGCGCCAGCAGCCACAAGGACAGGTTGGGCGAGCAGTACTTC. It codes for CASSHKDRLGEQYF.

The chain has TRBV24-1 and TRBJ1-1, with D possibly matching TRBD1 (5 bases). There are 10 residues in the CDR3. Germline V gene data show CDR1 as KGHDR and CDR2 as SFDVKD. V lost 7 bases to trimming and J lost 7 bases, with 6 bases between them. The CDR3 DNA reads TGTGCCACCAGGCAGGGTGAAGCTTTCTTT. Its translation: CATRQGEAFF.

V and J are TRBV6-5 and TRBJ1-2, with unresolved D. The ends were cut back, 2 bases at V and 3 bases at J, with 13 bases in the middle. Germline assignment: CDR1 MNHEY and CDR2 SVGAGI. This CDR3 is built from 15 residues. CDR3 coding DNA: TGTGCCAGCAGTTACGGACGGGGTGGGGACTATGGCTACACCTTC. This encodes CASSYGRGGDYGYTF.

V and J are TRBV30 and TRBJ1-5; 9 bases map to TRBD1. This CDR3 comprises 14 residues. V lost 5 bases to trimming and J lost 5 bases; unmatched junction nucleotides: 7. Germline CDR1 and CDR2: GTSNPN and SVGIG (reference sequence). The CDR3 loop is CAWSGGQGHQPQHF. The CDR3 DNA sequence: TGTGCCTGGTCAGGCGGACAGGGGCATCAGCCCCAGCATTTT.

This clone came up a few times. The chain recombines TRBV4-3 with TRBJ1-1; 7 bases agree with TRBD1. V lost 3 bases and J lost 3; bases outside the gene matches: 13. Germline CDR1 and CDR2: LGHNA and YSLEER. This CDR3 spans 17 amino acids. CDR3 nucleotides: TGCGCCAGCAGCCAGGCGACCGAACAGGGGTGGGACACTGAAGCTTTCTTT. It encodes CASSQATEQGWDTEAFF.

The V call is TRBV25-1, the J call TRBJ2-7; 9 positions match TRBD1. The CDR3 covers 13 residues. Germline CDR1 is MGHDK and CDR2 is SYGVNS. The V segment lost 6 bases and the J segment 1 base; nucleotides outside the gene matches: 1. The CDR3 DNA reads TGTGCCAGCAGGACAGGGGGGTCCTACGAGCAGTACTTC. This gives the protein CASRTGGSYEQYF.

The CDR3 loop is CAITPGAHSTDTQYF. Here the CDR3 DNA reads TGTGCCATCACCCCAGGGGCCCATAGCACAGATACGCAGTATTTT. The J gene is TRBJ2-3, the V gene TRBV10-3, with D possibly matching TRBD1 (6 bases). The CDR3 extends over 15 amino acids. The ends were cut back, 7 bases at V and 0 bases at J, with 14 bases in the middle. Germline V gene sequence: CDR1 ENHRY, CDR2 SYGVKD.

The CDR3 protein is CASSDPLRVMSYGYTF. DNA of the CDR3: TGTGCCAGCAGTGACCCCCTCAGGGTAATGTCCTATGGCTACACCTTC. This rearrangement joins TRBV2 to TRBJ1-2, with D possibly being TRBD1 (5 bases). Looked up from germline, CDR1 is SNHLY and CDR2 is FYNNEI. This CDR3 contains 16 residues. Trimming removed 3 bases from V and 4 bases from J, with 18 bases in between.

This CDR3 reads CASSPTTSVGQVEKLFF. The CDR3 DNA sequence: TGTGCCAGCAGCCCTACGACGTCCGTGGGACAGGTGGAAAAACTGTTTTTT. The chain combines TRBV4-2 with TRBJ1-4; TRBD1 matches 8 bases. CDR3 length: 17 residues. Per germline, CDR1 LGHNA and CDR2 YNFKEQ. V lost 4 bases and J lost 8; bases outside the gene matches: 15.

The CDR3: CASSYSRQGVYTEAFF. CDR3 coding DNA: TGTGCCAGCAGTTACTCACGACAGGGGGTGTACACTGAAGCTTTCTTT. The rearrangement uses TRBV6-5 and TRBJ1-1; 9 bases are a match to TRBD1. With V trimmed by 0 bases and J by 3 bases, 5 bases remained unmatched. The CDR3 runs to 16 residues. Germline V gives CDR1 MNHEY, CDR2 SVGAGI.

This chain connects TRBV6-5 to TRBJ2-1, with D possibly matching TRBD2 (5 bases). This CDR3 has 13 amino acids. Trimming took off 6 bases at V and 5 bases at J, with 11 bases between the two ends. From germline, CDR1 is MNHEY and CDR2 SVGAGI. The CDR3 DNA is TGTGCCAGCAGACTGACACTAGACAATGAGCAGTTCTTC. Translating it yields CASRLTLDNEQFF.

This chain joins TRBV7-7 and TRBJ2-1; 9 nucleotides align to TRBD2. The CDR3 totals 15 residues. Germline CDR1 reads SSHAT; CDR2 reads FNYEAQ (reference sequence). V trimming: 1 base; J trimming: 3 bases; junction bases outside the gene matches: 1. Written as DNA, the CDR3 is TGTGCCAGCAGCTTAGGACTAGCGGTCTACAATGAGCAGTTCTTC. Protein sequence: CASSLGLAVYNEQFF.

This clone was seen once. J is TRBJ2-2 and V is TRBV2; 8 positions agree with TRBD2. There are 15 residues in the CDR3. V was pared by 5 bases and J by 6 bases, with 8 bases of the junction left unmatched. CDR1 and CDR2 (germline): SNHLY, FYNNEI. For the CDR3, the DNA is TGTGCCAGCAGTCCGGGAGGGGGAATATCCGGGGAGCTGTTTTTT. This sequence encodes CASSPGGGISGELFF.